This T cell receptor (beta chain) derives from a study of cytomegalovirus exposure and HLA in healthy donors. Whole-study results and caveats: Among donors in an Asian-associated ancestry cluster, a later analysis reportedly found fewer N-insertions than the roughly 700-donor mean. Immune exposure was documented only through CMV serostatus. The authors confirmed in vitro that three CMV-associated chains were specific for CMV antigens.

It was with 60 Vbeta and 13 Jbeta primers that the PCR ran. Assay used: immunoSEQ multiplex PCR; TCRdb lists only in-frame clones, some missing. The sample has about 170,000 clones; roughly 76% are singletons. The germline V gene encodes CDR1 MGHRA and CDR2 YSYEKL. This CDR3 is built from 15 residues. V shed 3 bases and J 5 bases; nucleotides not matched to a gene: 5. With regard to this clone: Its specificity is not known.

V usage is TRBV4-1 and J usage is TRBJ1-2; 11 bases agree with TRBD1. This sequence originates from a woman younger than 30 in good health and CMV-seropositive. The sequenced sample consisted of PBMCs. The CDR3 sequence: CASSQRTGGWYGYTF. Here the CDR3 DNA reads TGCGCCAGCAGCCAGCGGACAGGGGGCTGGTATGGCTACACCTTC.